This T cell receptor beta chain derives from a study of beta chain features in type 1 diabetes. Study findings and constraints: Fewer junction insertions and more nucleotide deletions appeared in type 1 diabetes patients. Among patients with Type 1 diabetes, TCRB CDR3s were moderately but significantly shorter in every one of the four CD4+ subsets.

For this clone: Antigen specificity is unknown.

Sorted populations all had greater than 98% purity. The CDR3 runs to 13 residues. Germline-derived CDR1 and CDR2 are SQVTM and ANQGSEA. V lost 6 bases, J lost 4 bases, and 5 bases stayed unmatched. Reverse transcribing all isolated RNA meant expressed TCRB transcripts were sequenced. The assay was immunoSEQ multiplex PCR, and TCRdb's table has in-frame clones only and misses some. The table lists hundreds of thousands of clones, about 12% of them singletons. The specimen sequenced was naive CD4+ T cells from blood. The chain is built from TRBV29-1 and TRBJ1-1; 10 bases fit TRBD1. This sequence originates from a man younger than 35 in good health. The CDR3 loop reads CSVRTGGATEAFF. DNA of the CDR3: TGCAGCGTCCGGACAGGGGGGGCCACTGAAGCTTTCTTT.